The clone carrying this T cell receptor (beta chain) has a handful of counts. The antigen is undetermined. V was trimmed by 2 bases and J by 5 bases, leaving 9 bases between them. Germline V CDR1 and CDR2: DFQATT, SNEGSKA (reference sequence). This CDR3 comprises 13 residues. MiXCR, run by TCRdb on the RT-PCR reads, gives a single entry per CDR3 protein. In the table there are some 160,000 distinct CDR3 sequences, 11% of which are singletons. These data come from a study of response to subunit inactivated influenza vaccine. Findings and limits, study-wide: Only a handful of new T cells, the authors suggested, are recruited with each seasonal influenza vaccination.

V is TRBV20-1 and J is TRBJ1-4; no clear D gene. The TCR originated in a man in his forties or fifties who received an inactivated influenza vaccine. The material was non-naive T cells sorted from PBMCs, obtained around seven weeks after vaccination. This CDR3 reads CSARRKYNEKLFF. The CDR3 nucleotides are TGCAGTGCTAGACGAAAGTACAATGAAAAACTGTTTTTT.